This TCR delta chain emerged from a study of Vδ1+ human thymocytes. Overall study findings and caveats: Around a fifth of thymic delta-chain sequences were Vdelta2, with few Vdelta3, unlike blood Vdelta1+ controls. Thymic TRG and TRD repertoires appeared highly polyclonal, with Gaussian CDR3 length distributions.

The template was reverse-transcribed extracted RNA. Pooled V-gene forward primers with one constant-region reverse primer generated the CDR3 amplicons by multiplex PCR. TCRdb re-processed the multiplex PCR reads using CATT. The sample gives 45,000 to 75,000 delta-chain clones, roughly 15% of which show up once; approximately 0.4% is in the top ten. This CDR3 has 25 residues. Per germline, CDR1 TSWWSYY and CDR2 QGS. The J segment lost 0 bases and the V segment lost 0 bases, leaving 25 bases of the junction unmatched. Turning to this clone: Antigen: not known.

The chain uses TRDV1 and TRDJ1; 13 nucleotides line up with TRDD3. Specimen: Vdelta1+ gamma-delta thymocytes from the thymus. Described subset: FACS-sorted CD3+ TCRalphabeta- TCRVdelta1+ TCRVdelta2- thymocytes. This TCR derives from a girl in the first two years of life who had congenital heart surgery. CDR3 coding DNA: TGTGCTCTTGGGGAACTTGGCAGAGCCTACGTACTGGGGGATACGGGGCCCCAGTACACCGATAAACTCATCTTT. Translated: CALGELGRAYVLGDTGPQYTDKLIF.